The 20 T cell receptor beta chains in this list originate from one sample, sequenced in a study of blood T cells in healthy people across ages. A second PCR, run for roughly 7 to 12 cycles, used a sample-barcoded 5' primer plus a J-beta primer mix. TCRdb called the 5' RACE reads again in MiXCR, with one record for every CDR3 protein. The table shows about 1.1 million distinct CDR3 sequences, with more than 30% occurring only once. The source material was blood. Source of these receptors: a man in his late teens or twenties in good health.

This clonotype was counted between two and nine times. V and J are TRBV7-2 and TRBJ2-1, with TRBD1 identical over 8 bases. CDR1 SGHTA and CDR2 FQGNSA come from the germline V gene. The V segment lost 3 bases and the J segment 8 bases; nucleotides outside the gene matches: 9. The CDR3 consists of 15 residues. CDR3 protein: CASSFTQDRVHEQFF. CDR3 bases: TGTGCCAGCAGCTTTACCCAGGACAGGGTCCATGAGCAGTTCTTC.

The chain recombines TRBV9 with TRBJ2-1; TRBD2 agrees at 10 bases. The CDR3 runs to 16 residues. V trimming: 3 bases; J trimming: 9 bases; junction bases outside the gene matches: 12. Per the germline V gene, CDR1 is SGDLS and CDR2 is YYNGEE. The CDR3 DNA reads as TGTGCCAGCAGCGCCCCGCGAGCGGGGGGGCGAAGTGAGCAGTTCTTC. Its translation is CASSAPRAGGRSEQFF.

This clonotype was seen once. The V gene is TRBV3-1, the J gene TRBJ2-5; no clear D. There are 14 residues in the CDR3. The V end lost 0 bases, the J end lost 5 bases, and 10 bases lay between the germline ends. The germline CDR1 and CDR2 sequences are LGHDT and YNNKEL (reference sequence). CDR3 in amino acids: CASSQEQQWETQYF. The CDR3 DNA reads TGTGCCAGCAGCCAAGAGCAACAATGGGAGACCCAGTACTTC.

Points on this clonotype: One junction end disagrees with the germline gene, perhaps due to a read error. The V and J genes are TRBV7-3 and TRBJ1-1, with a weak D call TRBD1 (5 bases). Germline V gene sequence: CDR1 SGHTA, CDR2 FQGTGA. The CDR3 runs to 16 residues. The chain's CDR3 is CASSLEGIFMNTKAFF. CDR3 coding DNA: TGTGCCAGCAGCTTAGAGGGGATATTCATGAACACTAAAGCTTTCTTT.

This clonotype was found a few times. V gene TRBV13 combines with J gene TRBJ1-2; 9 nucleotides line up with TRBD1. Germline CDR1 and CDR2: PRHDT and FYEKMQ (reference sequence). J gave up 2 bases and V 0 bases, and 4 bases lay outside the gene matches. The CDR3 is 16 amino acids. In DNA form, the CDR3 reads TGTGCCAGCAGCTTAGGAAGAACAGGGGGCAACTATGGCTACACCTTC. It specifies CASSLGRTGGNYGYTF.

This clonotype has just one count. The chain combines TRBV20-1 with TRBJ1-6; possibly TRBD1 for D (6 bases). CDR3 length equals 15 residues. Germline V gene data show CDR1 as DFQATT and CDR2 as SNEGSKA (reference sequence). In DNA, the CDR3 is TGCAGAGGACAGCCGCCGAGCTCCTATAATTCACCCCTCCACTTT. This codes for CRGQPPSSYNSPLHF.

CDR3 DNA: TGCGCCAGCAGCTTTCGACGCGGAGGGGGCGCAGATACGCAGTATTTT. Residues: CASSFRRGGGADTQYF. The chain couples TRBV5-1 to TRBJ2-3; D is perhaps TRBD1 (7 bases). The CDR3 has 16 residues. CDR1 is SGHRS, CDR2 YFSETQ, per germline. The ends were cut back, 2 bases at V and 4 bases at J, with 17 bases in the middle.

The genes are TRBV4-3 and TRBJ2-3; a possible D gene is TRBD2 (6 bases). V lost 0 bases and J 4 bases, leaving 14 bases between the germline ends. This CDR3 region has 16 residues. From germline, CDR1 is LGHNA and CDR2 YSLEER. The CDR3 region is CASSQDLLAWADTQYF. DNA for the CDR3: TGCGCCAGCAGCCAAGATCTCCTAGCGTGGGCAGATACGCAGTATTTT.

This chain joins TRBV2 and TRBJ2-4, with D maybe TRBD2 (6 bases). V was trimmed by 0 bases and J by 0 bases, leaving 9 bases between them. This CDR3 is built from 16 residues. Looked up from germline, CDR1 is SNHLY and CDR2 is FYNNEI. Here the CDR3 reads CASSEARRGAKNIQYF. CDR3 bases: TGTGCCAGCAGTGAAGCTAGGAGGGGAGCCAAAAACATTCAGTACTTC.

The chain uses TRBV4-2 and TRBJ2-1; the D gene could be TRBD1 or TRBD2 (5 bases each). The germline CDR1 and CDR2 sequences are LGHNA and YNFKEQ. V lost 2 bases and J 5 bases, leaving 19 bases between the germline ends. The CDR3 runs to 17 residues. The CDR3 region is CASSQSTLGTVNNEQFF. CDR3 DNA: TGTGCCAGCAGCCAATCCACCTTGGGGACGGTGAACAATGAGCAGTTCTTC.

This clonotype has just a few counts. This rearrangement joins TRBV7-2 to TRBJ2-3; a weak D match, TRBD2 (5 bases). V was clipped by 2 bases and J by 2 bases, with 17 bases between them. CDR3 length: 17 amino acids. Germline CDR1 SGHTA, CDR2 FQGNSA. In nucleotides, the CDR3 is TGTGCCAGCAGCTTAAGCGGAAGGTGGAAGGACACAGATACGCAGTATTTT. Amino acid sequence: CASSLSGRWKDTDTQYF.

Concerning this clonotype: This may be a read error: a much more frequent sequence differs by one nucleotide. The CDR3 region has the DNA TGTGCCGGCAGCTTAGCTTCAGCATACAATGAGCAGTTCTTC. It encodes CAGSLASAYNEQFF. The rearrangement uses TRBV7-2 and TRBJ2-1; D not resolved. Germline CDR1 and CDR2: SGHTA and FQGNSA. This CDR3 comprises 14 residues.

The V call is TRBV7-9, the J call TRBJ2-7, with D tentatively TRBD2 (6 bases). CDR1 and CDR2 (germline): SEHNR, FQNEAQ (reference sequence). With 5 bases removed from V and 0 bases from J, the gap between germline ends came to 14 bases. CDR3 length: 15 residues. CDR3 protein: CASSLVGGFSYEQYF. For the CDR3, the DNA is TGTGCCAGCAGCCTAGTGGGAGGATTCTCCTACGAGCAGTACTTC.

This clonotype was detected many times. This rearrangement joins TRBV29-1 to TRBJ2-1, with D possibly being TRBD1 or TRBD2 (6 bases each). Germline lookup yields CDR1 SQVTM and CDR2 ANQGSEA. The V end was cut by 0 bases, the J end by 7 bases, with 13 bases between. The CDR3 is 14 residues long. CDR3: CSVEDVRGANEQFF. The CDR3 bases are TGCAGCGTTGAAGACGTGAGGGGGGCAAATGAGCAGTTCTTC.

Worth noting for this clonotype: Germline and junction disagree at one end, which may indicate a read error. V usage is TRBV25-1 and J usage is TRBJ1-2; 7 nucleotides align to TRBD1. This CDR3 has 14 amino acids. Per the germline V gene, CDR1 is MGHDK and CDR2 is SYGVNS. The CDR3 here is CVSSEWAGGRGYTF. CDR3 coding DNA: TGTGTCAGCAGTGAATGGGCAGGGGGTAGGGGCTACACCTTC.

This chain joins TRBV18 and TRBJ1-1, with D uncertain. Trimming stripped 7 bases from V and 1 base from J, with 10 bases between. The CDR3 length is 13 residues. CDR1 and CDR2 (germline): KGHSH, LQKENI. The CDR3 reads CASCLRRNTEAFF. The DNA for the CDR3 is TGTGCCAGCTGCCTACGGAGGAACACTGAAGCTTTCTTT.

This clonotype was observed a few times. The chain has TRBV5-1 and TRBJ2-3; the D gene is possibly TRBD2 (5 bases). V was cut by 4 bases and J by 6 bases, with 21 bases left in between. From germline, CDR1 is SGHRS and CDR2 YFSETQ. This CDR3 has 16 residues. CDR3 region: CASSLTTATRGDTQYF. CDR3 sequence (DNA): TGCGCCAGCAGCCTAACGACCGCAACCAGAGGGGATACGCAGTATTTT. Complete variable domain (other parts from reference TRBV5-1 and TRBJ2-3): KAGVTQTPRYLIKTRGQQVTLSCSPISGHRSVSWYQQTPGQGLQFLFEYFSETQRNKGNFPGRFSGRQFSNSRSEMNVSTLELGDSALYLCASSLTTATRGDTQYFGPGTRLTVL.

This clonotype was counted only a few times. The chain has TRBV12-3 or TRBV12-4 and TRBJ1-1, with no clear D. CDR3 length: 13 amino acids. The V and J ends lost 7 bases and 5 bases respectively, with 14 bases between them. The CDR3 nucleotides read TGTGCCAGCACCACGGGAAGGTTAACTGAAGCTTTCTTT. It specifies CASTTGRLTEAFF.

V is TRBV12-3 or TRBV12-4 and J is TRBJ1-2; the D gene is possibly TRBD1 (5 bases). CDR3 length: 13 amino acids. The ends were cut back, 5 bases at V and 7 bases at J, with 14 bases in the middle. CDR3 sequence (DNA): TGTGCCAGCAGTCCCCAGGGCCTCCTTGGCTACACCTTC. This codes for CASSPQGLLGYTF.

The J gene is TRBJ2-3, the V gene TRBV12-3 or TRBV12-4, with 9 bases fitting TRBD2. This CDR3 is 17 amino acids long. Trimming at V came to 5 bases and at J to 3 bases, leaving 12 bases not matched to a gene. CDR3 protein: CASSPGEASGVTDTQYF. CDR3 bases: TGTGCCAGCAGTCCTGGGGAGGCTAGCGGGGTGACAGATACGCAGTATTTT.